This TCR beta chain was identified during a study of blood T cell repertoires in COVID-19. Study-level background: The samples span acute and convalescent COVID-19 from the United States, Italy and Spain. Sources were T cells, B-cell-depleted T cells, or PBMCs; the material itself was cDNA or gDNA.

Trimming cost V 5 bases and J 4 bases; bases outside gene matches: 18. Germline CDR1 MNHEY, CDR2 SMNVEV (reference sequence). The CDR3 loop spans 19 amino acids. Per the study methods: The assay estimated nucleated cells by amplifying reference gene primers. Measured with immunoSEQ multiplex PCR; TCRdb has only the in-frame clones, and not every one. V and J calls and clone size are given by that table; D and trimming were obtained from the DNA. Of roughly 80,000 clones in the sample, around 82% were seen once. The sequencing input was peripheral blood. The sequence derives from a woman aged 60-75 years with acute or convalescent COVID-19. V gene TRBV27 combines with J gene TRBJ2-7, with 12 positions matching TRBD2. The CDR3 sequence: CASSPLASGREQSFYEQYF. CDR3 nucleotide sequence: TGTGCCAGCAGTCCTTTGGCTAGCGGGAGGGAGCAGAGCTTTTACGAGCAGTACTTC.